These T cell receptor beta chains were read from a single sample in a study of T cell responses to AZD1222 COVID-19 vaccine. Using immunoSEQ multiplex PCR, the repertoire was profiled, and TCRdb retains in-frame clones only, with some absent. Of 120,000 or so clones listed, 70% to 90% were seen once; the top ten hold roughly 18%. The starting material was peripheral blood, obtained 28 days after the second AZD1222 dose. These receptors all stem from an adult who received the AZD1222 COVID-19 vaccine. The CDR3 runs from the conserved cysteine through the conserved F or W. A D gene is named only where the DNA matches it firmly. The listing skips clone size in some rows; elsewhere it reads once, few, many or a size class.

v_gene	abundance	d_gene	j_gene	CDR3aa	CDR3nt
TRBV5-5	NA	NA	TRBJ2-7	CASSSYGALEGWYF	TGTGCCAGCAGCTCCTACGGGGCCCTGGAGGGATGGTACTTC
TRBV28	NA	NA	TRBJ1-4	CASSPVRGRGEEKLFF	TGTGCCAGCAGTCCAGTCCGTGGAAGAGGGGAAGAAAAACTGTTTTTT
TRBV30	NA	NA	TRBJ2-7	CAWSPLLDSYEQYF	TGTGCCTGGAGTCCGTTACTAGATTCCTACGAGCAGTACTTC
TRBV6-2/TRBV6-3	NA	TRBD1	TRBJ1-5	CASSPDRGGNQPQHF	TGTGCCAGCAGTCCCGACAGGGGAGGAAATCAGCCCCAGCATTTT
TRBV18	once	NA	TRBJ2-5	CASSETGTEQETQYF	TGTGCCAGCTCGGAGACCGGGACGGAGCAAGAGACCCAGTACTTC
TRBV7-2	NA	TRBD1	TRBJ2-2	CASSTRLTGDTGELFF	TGTGCCAGCAGCACTCGGCTGACAGGGGACACCGGGGAGCTGTTTTTT
TRBV5-4	NA	NA	TRBJ1-2	CASRLGRANYGYTF	TGTGCCAGCAGACTGGGCAGGGCTAACTATGGCTACACCTTC
TRBV4-3	NA	TRBD1	TRBJ2-1	CASSQDRTGGYNEQFF	TGCGCCAGCAGCCAAGATCGGACAGGGGGATACAATGAGCAGTTCTTC
TRBV12-5	NA	NA	TRBJ1-1	CASGLGEGTEAFF	TGTGCTAGTGGTTTGGGGGAAGGCACTGAAGCTTTCTTT
TRBV10-3	NA	TRBD2	TRBJ2-3	CAISISGGSTDTQYF	TGTGCCATCAGTATTAGCGGGGGTAGCACAGATACGCAGTATTTT
TRBV21-1	NA	NA	TRBJ2-5	CASSKERSPQYF	TGTGCCAGCAGCAAAGAGAGGAGCCCCCAGTACTTC
TRBV7-3	NA	NA	TRBJ1-6	CASSLQGSSPLHF	TGTGCCAGCAGCCTACAGGGAAGCTCACCCCTCCACTTT
TRBV24-1	NA	NA	TRBJ2-1	CATTEQGEQFF	TGTGCCACCACCGAACAGGGCGAGCAGTTCTTC
TRBV5-4	NA	NA	TRBJ2-7	CASSLEFGPYEQYF	TGTGCCAGCAGCTTGGAGTTCGGACCCTACGAGCAGTACTTC
TRBV24-1	NA	TRBD1	TRBJ1-1	CATSQGVRTEAFF	TGTGCCACCAGCCAGGGGGTTCGCACTGAAGCTTTCTTT
TRBV19	NA	TRBD1	TRBJ1-1	CASSHAPGQGTTEAFF	TGTGCCAGTAGTCACGCACCGGGACAGGGGACCACTGAAGCTTTCTTT
TRBV6-4	NA	NA	TRBJ1-1	CASSEGYNTEAFF	TGTGCCAGCAGTGAGGGGTATAACACTGAAGCTTTCTTT
TRBV19	NA	TRBD1	TRBJ2-2	CASSPGQGVTGELFF	TGTGCCAGTAGTCCGGGACAGGGGGTCACCGGGGAGCTGTTTTTT
TRBV18	NA	NA	TRBJ2-5	CASSPPVQETQYF	TGTGCCAGCTCACCTCCGGTGCAGGAGACCCAGTACTTC
TRBV5-1	NA	TRBD1	TRBJ2-5	CASSLGQGEETQYF	TGCGCCAGCAGCTTGGGACAGGGAGAGGAGACCCAGTACTTC
TRBV6-5	NA	NA	TRBJ2-2	CASSYSRGTGELFF	TGTGCCAGCAGTTATTCCAGGGGCACCGGGGAGCTGTTTTTT
TRBV5-8	NA	NA	TRBJ1-2	CASSYPGRGYTF	TGTGCCAGCAGCTACCCTGGGCGTGGCTACACCTTC
TRBV19	NA	NA	TRBJ1-3	CASWGYSGNTIYF	TGTGCCAGTTGGGGATACTCTGGAAACACCATATATTTT
TRBV9	once	NA	TRBJ2-1	CASSPGRWTYNEQFF	TGTGCCAGCAGCCCGGGTAGGTGGACCTACAATGAGCAGTTCTTC
TRBV9	few	NA	TRBJ2-5	CASSVGLDQETQYF	TGTGCCAGCAGCGTAGGACTAGACCAAGAGACCCAGTACTTC
TRBV3-1/TRBV3-2	NA	TRBD2	TRBJ2-7	CASSQGLAGEIYEQYF	TGTGCCAGCAGCCAAGGGCTAGCGGGAGAAATTTACGAGCAGTACTTC
TRBV7-6	NA	TRBD1	TRBJ1-1	CASSPGQGMNTEAFF	TGTGCCAGCAGCCCGGGACAGGGGATGAACACTGAAGCTTTCTTT
TRBV7-9	NA	NA	TRBJ2-2	CASSPGGSNTGELFF	TGTGCCAGCAGCCCCGGGGGCTCGAACACCGGGGAGCTGTTTTTT
TRBV6-5	NA	TRBD1	TRBJ1-4	CASSYYPDRGVVF	TGTGCCAGCAGTTATTATCCGGACAGGGGCGTAGTTTTT
TRBV29-1	NA	NA	TRBJ2-7	CSVEGPAGRDEQYF	TGCAGCGTTGAGGGTCCAGCAGGGCGCGACGAGCAGTACTTC
TRBV6-5	NA	TRBD1	TRBJ1-5	CASRRQGGSNQPQHF	TGTGCCAGCAGACGACAGGGCGGGAGCAATCAGCCCCAGCATTTT
TRBV6-5	NA	NA	TRBJ2-7	CASSYPGTMEQYF	TGTGCCAGCAGTTACCCCGGGACAATGGAGCAGTACTTC
TRBV2	NA	NA	TRBJ2-3	CASRARGSTDTQYF	TGTGCCAGCAGGGCCCGGGGGAGCACAGATACGCAGTATTTT